This T cell receptor beta chain was sequenced for a study of blood T cell repertoires in COVID-19. This clone was observed a few times. From germline, CDR1 is SGDLS and CDR2 YYNGEE. V gave up 2 bases and J gave up 3 bases; unmatched junction bases: 5. This CDR3 has 15 residues. Under the authors' procedure: Amplification from reference gene primers served as the basis for estimated nucleated cell counts. Generated by immunoSEQ multiplex PCR, the TCRdb table keeps only in-frame clones and is missing some. V, J and clone size are taken as reported in that table, and D and trimming were inferred from the DNA itself. Here the sample spans roughly 230,000 clones, 90% being singletons.

Specimen: peripheral blood. The chain couples TRBV9 to TRBJ2-1; 7 nucleotides align to TRBD1. This clonotype was obtained from a woman aged 60-75 years with COVID-19, enrolled during active disease. CDR3 nucleotides: TGTGCCAGCAGCGTTACAGGGGACAACTACAATGAGCAGTTCTTC. This translates into CASSVTGDNYNEQFF.